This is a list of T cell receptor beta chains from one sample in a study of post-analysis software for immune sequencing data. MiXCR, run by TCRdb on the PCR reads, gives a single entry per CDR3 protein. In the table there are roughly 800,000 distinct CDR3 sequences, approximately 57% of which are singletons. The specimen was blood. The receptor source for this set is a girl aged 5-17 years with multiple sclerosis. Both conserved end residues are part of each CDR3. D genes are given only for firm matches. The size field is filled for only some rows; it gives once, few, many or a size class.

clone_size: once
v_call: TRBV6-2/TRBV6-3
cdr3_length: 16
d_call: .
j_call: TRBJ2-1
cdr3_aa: CASRPSFSGKAWEQFF
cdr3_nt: TGTGCCAGCAGGCCTTCCTTTAGCGGTAAGGCCTGGGAGCAGTTCTTC

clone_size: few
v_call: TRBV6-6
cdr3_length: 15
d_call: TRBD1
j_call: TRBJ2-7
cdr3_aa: CASSTGQGAAYEQYF
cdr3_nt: TGTGCCAGCAGCACGGGACAGGGGGCGGCCTACGAGCAGTACTTC

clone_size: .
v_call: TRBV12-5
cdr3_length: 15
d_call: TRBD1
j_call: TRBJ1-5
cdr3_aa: CASGLADRGNQPQHF
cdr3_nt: TGTGCTAGTGGTTTGGCTGACAGGGGCAATCAGCCCCAGCATTTT

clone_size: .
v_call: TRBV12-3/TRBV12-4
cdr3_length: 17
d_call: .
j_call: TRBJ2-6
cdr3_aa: CASRTGTDYSGANVLTF
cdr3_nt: TGTGCCAGCAGGACCGGGACCGACTATTCTGGGGCCAACGTCCTGACTTTC

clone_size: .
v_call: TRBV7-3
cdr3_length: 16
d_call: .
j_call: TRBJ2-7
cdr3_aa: CASSLASSLSYNEQYF
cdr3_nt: TGTGCCAGTAGCTTAGCTAGCAGCCTTTCCTACAATGAGCAGTACTTC

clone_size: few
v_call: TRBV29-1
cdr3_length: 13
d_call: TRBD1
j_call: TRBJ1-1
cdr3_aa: CSGASGQGTEAFF
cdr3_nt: TGCAGCGGTGCCTCGGGACAGGGCACTGAAGCTTTCTTT

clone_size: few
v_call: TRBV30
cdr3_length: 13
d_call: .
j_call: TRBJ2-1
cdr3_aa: CAWISPVPNEQFF
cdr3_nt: TGTGCCTGGATCTCTCCTGTCCCCAATGAGCAGTTCTTC

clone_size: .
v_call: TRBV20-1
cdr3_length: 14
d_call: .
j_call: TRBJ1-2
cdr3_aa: CSARVSRPSYGYTF
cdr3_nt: TGCAGTGCTAGAGTGTCACGGCCATCCTATGGCTACACCTTC

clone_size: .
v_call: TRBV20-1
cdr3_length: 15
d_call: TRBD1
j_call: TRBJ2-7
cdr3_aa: CSATSTGTGIYEQYF
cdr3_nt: TGCAGTGCAACATCCACTGGGACAGGTATCTACGAGCAGTACTTC

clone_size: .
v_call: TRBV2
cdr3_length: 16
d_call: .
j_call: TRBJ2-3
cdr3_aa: CASSDPSQRSTDTQYF
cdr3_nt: TGTGCCAGCAGTGACCCCAGCCAGCGGAGCACAGATACGCAGTATTTT

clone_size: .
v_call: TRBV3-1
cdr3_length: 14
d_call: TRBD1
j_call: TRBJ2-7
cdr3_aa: CASSQAGQAYEQYF
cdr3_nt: TGTGCCAGCAGCCAAGCGGGACAGGCCTACGAGCAGTACTTC

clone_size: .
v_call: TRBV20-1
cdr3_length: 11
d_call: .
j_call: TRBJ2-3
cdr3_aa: CSADYTDTQYF
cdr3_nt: TGCAGTGCCGATTACACAGATACGCAGTATTTT

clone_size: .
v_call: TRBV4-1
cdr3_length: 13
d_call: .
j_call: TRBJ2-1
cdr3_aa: CASSQASLSEQFF
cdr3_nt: TGCGCCAGCAGCCAAGCGTCACTGTCTGAGCAGTTCTTC

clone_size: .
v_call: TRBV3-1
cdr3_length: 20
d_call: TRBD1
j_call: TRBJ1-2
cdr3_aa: CASSQDERLGQGIYNYGYTF
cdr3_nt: TGTGCCAGCAGCCAAGATGAGAGATTGGGACAGGGGATATATAACTATGGCTACACCTTC

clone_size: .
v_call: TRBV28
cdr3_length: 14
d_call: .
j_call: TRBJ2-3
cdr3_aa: CASSWGSRTDTQYF
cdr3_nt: TGTGCCAGCAGTTGGGGCAGCCGCACAGATACGCAGTATTTT

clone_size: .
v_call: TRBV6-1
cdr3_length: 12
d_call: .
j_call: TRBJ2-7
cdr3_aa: CASSAPGNEQYF
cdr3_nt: TGTGCCAGCAGTGCCCCAGGGAATGAGCAGTACTTC

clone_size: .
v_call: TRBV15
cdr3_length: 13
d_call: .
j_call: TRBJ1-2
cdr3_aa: CATSSDPNYGYTF
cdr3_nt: TGTGCCACCAGCAGCGACCCTAACTATGGCTACACCTTC

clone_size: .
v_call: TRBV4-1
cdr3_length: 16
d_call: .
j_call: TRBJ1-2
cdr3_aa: CASSPRGRQRLYGYTF
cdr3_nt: TGCGCCAGCAGCCCCCGGGGGCGGCAACGTCTCTATGGCTACACCTTC

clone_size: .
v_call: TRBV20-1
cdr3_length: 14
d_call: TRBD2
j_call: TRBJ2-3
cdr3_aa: CSASNSGGTDTQYF
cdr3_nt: TGCAGTGCTAGTAATAGCGGGGGAACAGATACGCAGTATTTT

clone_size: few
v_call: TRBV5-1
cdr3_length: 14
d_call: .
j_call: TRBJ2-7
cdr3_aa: CASSVGHFSYEQYF
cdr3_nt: TGCGCCAGCAGCGTGGGACACTTTTCCTACGAGCAGTACTTC

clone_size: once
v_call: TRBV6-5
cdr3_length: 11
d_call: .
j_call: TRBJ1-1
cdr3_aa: CASSSSGKAFF
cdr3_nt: TGTGCCAGCAGTTCCTCCGGAAAGGCTTTCTTT

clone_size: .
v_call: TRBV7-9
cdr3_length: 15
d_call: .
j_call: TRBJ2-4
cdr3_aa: CASSRGGVPLNIQYF
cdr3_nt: TGTGCCAGCAGCAGAGGCGGGGTACCCCTAAACATTCAGTACTTC

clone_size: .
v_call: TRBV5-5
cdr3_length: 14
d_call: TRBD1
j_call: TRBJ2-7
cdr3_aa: CASSSLSGGYEQYF
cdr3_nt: TGTGCCAGCAGCTCCCTATCAGGGGGCTACGAGCAGTACTTC

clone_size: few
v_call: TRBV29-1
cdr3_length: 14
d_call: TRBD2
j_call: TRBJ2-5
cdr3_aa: CSVRTSGRQETQYF
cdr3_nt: TGCAGCGTTCGGACTAGCGGGAGGCAAGAGACCCAGTACTTC

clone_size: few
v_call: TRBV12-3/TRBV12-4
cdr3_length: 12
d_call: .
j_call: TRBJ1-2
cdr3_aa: CASSLNQYGYTF
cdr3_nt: TGTGCCAGCAGTTTGAACCAGTATGGCTACACCTTC

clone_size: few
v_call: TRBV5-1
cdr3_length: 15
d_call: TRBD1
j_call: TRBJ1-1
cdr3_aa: CASSLTGVVNTEAFF
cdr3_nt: TGCGCCAGCAGCTTGACAGGGGTCGTGAACACTGAAGCTTTCTTT

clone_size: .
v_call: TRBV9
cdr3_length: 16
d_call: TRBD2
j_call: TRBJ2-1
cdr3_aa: CASSVAPAGGPNEQFF
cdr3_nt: TGTGCCAGCAGCGTAGCCCCAGCGGGAGGGCCCAATGAGCAGTTCTTC

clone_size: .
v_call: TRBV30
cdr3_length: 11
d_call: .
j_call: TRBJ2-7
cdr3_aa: CAWRGGYEQYF
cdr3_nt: TGTGCCTGGAGGGGCGGCTACGAGCAGTACTTC

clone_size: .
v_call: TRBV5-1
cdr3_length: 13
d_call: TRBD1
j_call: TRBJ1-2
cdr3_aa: CASSQQGANGYTF
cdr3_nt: TGCGCCAGCTCTCAACAGGGGGCGAATGGCTACACCTTC

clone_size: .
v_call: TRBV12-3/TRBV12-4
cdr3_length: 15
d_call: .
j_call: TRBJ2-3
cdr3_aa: CASSLGTHVTDTQYF
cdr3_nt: TGTGCCAGCAGCCTAGGGACACACGTTACAGATACGCAGTATTTT

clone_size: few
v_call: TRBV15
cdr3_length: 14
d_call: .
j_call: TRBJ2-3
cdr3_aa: CATSRDSNTDTQYF
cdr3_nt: TGTGCCACCAGCAGGGACTCAAACACAGATACGCAGTATTTT

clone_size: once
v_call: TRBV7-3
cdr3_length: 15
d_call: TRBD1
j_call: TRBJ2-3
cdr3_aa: CASSNTGTGGDTQYF
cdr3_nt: TGTGCCAGCAGCAATACCGGGACAGGGGGAGATACGCAGTATTTT

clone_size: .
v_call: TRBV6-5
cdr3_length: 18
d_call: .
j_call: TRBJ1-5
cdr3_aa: CASSYDAQVFYSNQPQHF
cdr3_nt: TGTGCCAGCAGTTACGACGCCCAAGTATTTTATAGCAATCAGCCCCAGCATTTT

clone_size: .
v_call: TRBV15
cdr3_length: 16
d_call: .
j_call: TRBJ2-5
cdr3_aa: CATSGARGAGGETQYF
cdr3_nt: TGTGCCACCAGCGGAGCAAGGGGGGCAGGAGGAGAGACCCAGTACTTC

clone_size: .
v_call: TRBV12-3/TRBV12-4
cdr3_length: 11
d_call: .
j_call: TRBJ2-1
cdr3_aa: CASSLVGIQFF
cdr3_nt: TGTGCCAGCAGTTTAGTGGGCATTCAGTTCTTC

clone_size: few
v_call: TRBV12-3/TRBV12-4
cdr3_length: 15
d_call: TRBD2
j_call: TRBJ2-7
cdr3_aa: CASTNTSGISYEQYF
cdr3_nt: TGTGCCAGCACTAACACTAGCGGCATCTCCTACGAGCAGTACTTC

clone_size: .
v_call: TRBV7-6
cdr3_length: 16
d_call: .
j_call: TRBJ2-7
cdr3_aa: CASSLEVMPSSYEQYF
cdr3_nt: TGTGCCAGCAGCTTAGAGGTCATGCCGAGCTCCTACGAGCAGTACTTC

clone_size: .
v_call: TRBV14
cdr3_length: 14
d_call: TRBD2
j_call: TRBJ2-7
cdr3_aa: CASSFVGGSGEQYF
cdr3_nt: TGTGCCAGCAGCTTTGTGGGGGGGTCGGGTGAGCAGTACTTC

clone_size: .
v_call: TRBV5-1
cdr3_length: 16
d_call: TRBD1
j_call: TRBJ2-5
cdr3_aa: CASSLEELTGGNEQYF
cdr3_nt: TGCGCCAGCAGCTTGGAGGAATTGACAGGGGGCAATGAGCAGTACTTC

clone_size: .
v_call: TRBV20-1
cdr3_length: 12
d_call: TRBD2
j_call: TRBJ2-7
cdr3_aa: CSAISGMYGQYF
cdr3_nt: TGCAGTGCTATTAGCGGGATGTACGGGCAGTACTTC

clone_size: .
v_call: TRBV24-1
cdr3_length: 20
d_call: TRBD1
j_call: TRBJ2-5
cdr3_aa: CATSAYRQGEGRLPQETQYF
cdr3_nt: TGTGCCACCAGTGCATATCGACAGGGCGAGGGGCGCCTCCCGCAAGAGACCCAGTACTTC

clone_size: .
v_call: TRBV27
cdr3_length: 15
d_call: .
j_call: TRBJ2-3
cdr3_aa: CASSPGTVSTDTQYF
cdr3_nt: TGTGCCAGCAGTCCAGGGACTGTCAGCACAGATACGCAGTATTTT

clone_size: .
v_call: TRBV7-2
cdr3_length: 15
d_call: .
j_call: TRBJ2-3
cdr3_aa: CASNPIWGARDTQYF
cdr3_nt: TGTGCCAGCAATCCTATCTGGGGGGCCCGAGATACGCAGTATTTT

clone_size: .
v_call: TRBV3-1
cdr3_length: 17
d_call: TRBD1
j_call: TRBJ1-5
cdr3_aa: CASSERQGLGSNQPQHF
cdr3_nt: TGTGCCAGCAGTGAACGACAGGGTTTGGGAAGCAATCAGCCCCAGCATTTT

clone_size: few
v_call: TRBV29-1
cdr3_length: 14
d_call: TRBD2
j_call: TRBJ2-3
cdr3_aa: CSGRMGLFTDTQYF
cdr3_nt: TGCAGCGGCCGTATGGGACTATTCACAGATACGCAGTATTTT

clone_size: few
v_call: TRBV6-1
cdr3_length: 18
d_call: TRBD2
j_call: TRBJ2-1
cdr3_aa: CASSRLAGGRGSYNEQFF
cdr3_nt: TGTGCCAGCAGTCGACTAGCGGGGGGGCGGGGTTCCTACAATGAGCAGTTCTTC

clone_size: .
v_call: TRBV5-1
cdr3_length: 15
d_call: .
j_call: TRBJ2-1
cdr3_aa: CASSLDPLAGNEQFF
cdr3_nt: TGCGCCAGCAGCTTGGACCCACTAGCAGGCAATGAGCAGTTCTTC

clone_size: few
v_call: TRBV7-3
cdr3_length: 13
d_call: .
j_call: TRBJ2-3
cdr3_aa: CASSLSRSDTQYF
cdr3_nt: TGTGCCAGCAGCTTATCCCGTTCAGATACGCAGTATTTT

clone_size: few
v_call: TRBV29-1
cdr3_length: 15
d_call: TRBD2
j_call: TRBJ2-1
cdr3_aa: CSAGLAGGWYNEQFF
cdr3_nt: TGCAGCGCTGGACTAGCGGGAGGATGGTACAATGAGCAGTTCTTC

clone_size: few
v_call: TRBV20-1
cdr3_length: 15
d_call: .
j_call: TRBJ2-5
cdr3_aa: CSARSAGWGRETQYF
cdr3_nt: TGCAGTGCTAGATCCGCCGGATGGGGGAGGGAGACCCAGTACTTC

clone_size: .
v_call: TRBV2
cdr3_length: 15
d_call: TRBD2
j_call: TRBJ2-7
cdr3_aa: CASSKAAGGLNEQYF
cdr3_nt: TGTGCCAGCAGTAAAGCAGCGGGGGGGCTCAACGAGCAGTACTTC

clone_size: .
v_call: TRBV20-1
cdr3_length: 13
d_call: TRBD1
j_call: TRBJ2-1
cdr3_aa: CSASGTGPLEQFF
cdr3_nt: TGCAGTGCATCCGGGACAGGCCCTTTGGAGCAGTTCTTC

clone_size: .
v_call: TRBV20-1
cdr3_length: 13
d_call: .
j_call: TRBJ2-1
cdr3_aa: CSSIKSSYNEQFF
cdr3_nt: TGCAGTTCTATTAAAAGCTCCTACAATGAGCAGTTCTTC

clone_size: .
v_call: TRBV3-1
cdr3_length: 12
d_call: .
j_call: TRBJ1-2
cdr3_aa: CASRRTNGGYTF
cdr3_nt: TGTGCCAGCAGGAGAACTAACGGTGGCTACACCTTC

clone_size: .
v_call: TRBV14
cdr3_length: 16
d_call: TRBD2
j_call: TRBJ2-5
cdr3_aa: CASSLRTGGPMETQYF
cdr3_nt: TGTGCCAGCAGCCTAAGGACGGGGGGGCCGATGGAGACCCAGTACTTC

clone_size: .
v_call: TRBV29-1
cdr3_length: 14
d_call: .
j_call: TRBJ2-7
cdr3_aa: CSAQSTGRSYEQYF
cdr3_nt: TGCAGCGCCCAAAGTACAGGGAGGAGCTACGAGCAGTACTTC

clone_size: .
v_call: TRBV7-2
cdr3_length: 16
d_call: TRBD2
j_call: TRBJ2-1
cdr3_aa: CASSLGSLAGVNEQFF
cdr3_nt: TGTGCCAGCAGCTTAGGCAGTCTAGCGGGAGTCAATGAGCAGTTCTTC

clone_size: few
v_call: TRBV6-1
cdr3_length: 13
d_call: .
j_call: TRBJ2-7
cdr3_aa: CASHPRGPYEQYF
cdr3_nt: TGTGCCAGCCACCCGCGGGGTCCCTACGAGCAGTACTTC

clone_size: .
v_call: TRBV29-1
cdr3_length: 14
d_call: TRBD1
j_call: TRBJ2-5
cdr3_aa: CSAWTGGSSQTQYF
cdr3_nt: TGCAGCGCATGGACAGGGGGCTCCAGTCAGACCCAGTACTTC